This entry lists 32 T cell receptor beta chains sequenced from one sample in a study of T-cell memory formation after mild COVID-19. TCRdb processed the 5' RACE reads anew with MiXCR; each CDR3 protein has one entry. Of around 250,000 distinct CDR3 sequences listed, around 16% are singletons. The sample comprised PBMCs or a T cell subset sorted from them (not recorded which). These receptors all come from a man aged 18 to 30 who had mild COVID-19 (a few samples of this study predate the infection). Cell type and time point are not known.

The V and J genes are TRBV7-6 and TRBJ2-1; 9 bases line up with TRBD2. Germline trimming cut 4 bases from V and 7 bases from J; bases unmatched to any gene: 11. The CDR3 is made up of 16 amino acids. Germline-derived CDR1 and CDR2 are SGHVS and FNYEAQ. CDR3 sequence (DNA): TGTGCCAGCAGCTCAAGCGGGGGGCATCAAAGGAATGAGCAGTTCTTC. Translated: CASSSSGGHQRNEQFF.

The rearrangement joins TRBV5-1 to TRBJ2-5; D is undetermined. Between the trimmed V and J ends, which lost 5 bases and 1 base, there was a span of 6 bases. The CDR3 loop spans 12 amino acids. CDR1 SGHRS and CDR2 YFSETQ come from the germline V gene. CDR3 sequence (DNA): TGCGCCAGCAGGTTATCCCAAGAGACCCAGTACTTC. Translated: CASRLSQETQYF.

There are a few counts of this clonotype. V is TRBV5-6 and J is TRBJ2-1, with 12 bases identical to TRBD2. Germline V gene data show CDR1 as SGHDT and CDR2 as YYEEEE. There are 15 residues in the CDR3. The V segment lost 1 base and the J segment 9 bases; nucleotides outside the gene matches: 5. This chain's CDR3 is CASSLTSGGRVEQFF. For the CDR3, the DNA is TGTGCCAGCAGCTTGACTAGCGGGGGGCGGGTTGAGCAGTTCTTC.

This CDR3 is CASSSTRGQGINTEAFF. As DNA, the CDR3 is TGCGCCAGCAGCTCAACCCGGGGACAGGGGATTAACACTGAAGCTTTCTTT. The chain carries TRBV5-1 and TRBJ1-1; 10 bases agree with TRBD1. Per germline, CDR1 SGHRS and CDR2 YFSETQ. V lost 3 bases, J lost 2 bases, and 10 bases stayed unmatched. The CDR3 loop spans 17 amino acids.

This clonotype was recorded a few times. V is TRBV7-2 and J is TRBJ2-3; D perhaps matches TRBD1 (6 bases). Trimming shortened V by 1 base and J by 4 bases, and 12 bases separated the two germline ends. The CDR3 contains 15 residues. Germline values: CDR1 SGHTA, CDR2 FQGNSA. CDR3 nucleotide sequence: TGTGCCAGCAGCTTAGAATACAGGGTAGCAGATACGCAGTATTTT. Protein sequence: CASSLEYRVADTQYF.

This clonotype was seen only a few times. The rearrangement links TRBV21-1 to TRBJ1-5. TRBV21-1 is labeled a pseudogene. There are 12 residues in the CDR3. The CDR3 bases are TGTGCCAGCAGCTTATGGAATCAGCCCCAGCATTTT. Its protein product is CASSLWNQPQHF.

The table lists this clonotype with a few counts. The chain links TRBV7-9 to TRBJ2-1, with 7 bases fitting TRBD2. Germline-derived CDR1 and CDR2 are SEHNR and FQNEAQ (reference sequence). The length of the CDR3 is 17 residues. With 0 bases clipped from V and 0 bases from J, the junction kept 5 bases outside the gene matches. For the CDR3, the DNA is TGTGCCAGCAGCTTAGCCTACCGGGGGGTCTCCTACAATGAGCAGTTCTTC. Protein sequence: CASSLAYRGVSYNEQFF.

The rearrangement joins TRBV27 to TRBJ2-7; 8 bases agree with TRBD1. The length of the CDR3 is 15 residues. CDR1 is MNHEY, CDR2 SMNVEV, per germline (reference sequence). V gave up 2 bases and J gave up 2 bases; unmatched junction bases: 5. The CDR3 protein is CASSLRTGTTYEQYF. CDR3 in DNA: TGTGCCAGCAGTTTAAGGACAGGGACAACCTACGAGCAGTACTTC.

This clonotype has just a few counts. The CDR3 spells CASSPPKGYEQYF. The CDR3 DNA reads TGTGCCAGCTCACCACCGAAAGGCTACGAGCAGTACTTC. The V gene is TRBV18, the J gene TRBJ2-7; D is unresolved. The CDR3 totals 13 residues. Deletions cut 0 bases from V and 3 bases from J, with 6 bases between. Germline CDR1 reads KGHSH; CDR2 reads LQKENI.

This clonotype showed up many times. The rearrangement uses TRBV10-3 and TRBJ1-3; D is undetermined. The CDR3 has 13 amino acids. Trimming cost V 4 bases and J 0 bases, with 4 bases left between them. From germline, CDR1 is ENHRY and CDR2 SYGVKD. The CDR3 is CAISGSSGNTIYF. Here the CDR3 DNA reads TGTGCCATCAGTGGCAGCTCTGGAAACACCATATATTTT.

This clonotype appeared a few times. The chain joins TRBV6-6 to TRBJ1-5; TRBD1 might be the D (5 bases). The CDR3 loop spans 15 amino acids. Per germline, CDR1 MNHNY and CDR2 SVGAGI (reference sequence). V lost 4 bases, J lost 2 bases, and 12 bases lay in between. DNA of the CDR3: TGTGCCAGCAGTTTCCCCAGGGAGGGCAATCAGCCCCAGCATTTT. Protein: CASSFPREGNQPQHF.

The rearrangement joins TRBV5-6 to TRBJ2-2; perhaps TRBD2 as D (6 bases). Trimming stripped 1 base from V and 2 bases from J, with 9 bases between. Germline loops: CDR1 SGHDT, CDR2 YYEEEE. CDR3 length equals 15 residues. The CDR3 DNA reads TGTGCCAGCAGCTTGACGGGGGATAACACCGGGGAGCTGTTTTTT. Its protein is CASSLTGDNTGELFF.

V is TRBV9 and J is TRBJ2-3; TRBD2 agrees at 14 bases. CDR1 and CDR2 (germline): SGDLS, YYNGEE. With 3 bases clipped from V and 0 bases from J, the junction kept 6 bases outside the gene matches. The length of the CDR3 is 18 residues. The CDR3 nucleotides read TGTGCCAGCAGCGCGCAGGGACTAGCGGGGGTTAGCACAGATACGCAGTATTTT. Its protein product is CASSAQGLAGVSTDTQYF.

The J gene is TRBJ1-2, the V gene TRBV12-3 or TRBV12-4, with D hard to call. CDR3 length: 12 residues. The ends were cut back, 5 bases at V and 7 bases at J, with 11 bases in the middle. The CDR3 protein is CASSPSWAGYTF. The CDR3 DNA follows: TGTGCCAGCAGTCCCTCCTGGGCTGGCTACACCTTC.

The chain carries TRBV6-6 and TRBJ2-7; 10 bases line up with TRBD1. The germline V gene has CDR1 MNHNY and CDR2 SVGAGI (reference sequence). This CDR3 is 16 amino acids long. The V segment lost 0 bases and the J segment 2 bases; nucleotides outside the gene matches: 4. The CDR3 sequence is CASSYSAGQGAYEQYF. The CDR3 bases are TGTGCCAGCAGTTACTCGGCCGGACAGGGGGCCTACGAGCAGTACTTC.

As DNA, the CDR3 is TGTGCCAGCAGCCCGCTCGGACAGAGGGGCCATGGCTACACCTTC. It codes for CASSPLGQRGHGYTF. The rearrangement joins TRBV11-2 to TRBJ1-2, with D possibly being TRBD1 (6 bases). Trimming took off 5 bases at V and 6 bases at J, with 19 bases between the two ends. The germline CDR1 and CDR2 sequences are SGHAT and FQNNGV. The CDR3 totals 15 residues.

Many counts were recorded for this clonotype. The chain joins TRBV7-9 to TRBJ2-1, with D perhaps being TRBD1 or TRBD2 (5 bases each). There are 14 residues in the CDR3. Germline lookup yields CDR1 SEHNR and CDR2 FQNEAQ (reference sequence). V was clipped by 0 bases and J by 2 bases, with 5 bases between them. CDR3 nucleotides: TGTGCCAGCAGCTTAGCGGGGGCCTACAATGAGCAGTTCTTC. Its protein is CASSLAGAYNEQFF.

The V and J genes are TRBV4-3 and TRBJ2-3; D gene ambiguous. V was shortened by 0 bases and J by 2 bases, with 9 bases between the two germline ends. Germline V gene data show CDR1 as LGHNA and CDR2 as YSLEER. The CDR3 length is 15 residues. CDR3 sequence reads: CASSQDGLNTDTQYF. In nucleotides, the CDR3 is TGCGCCAGCAGCCAAGATGGGCTTAACACAGATACGCAGTATTTT.

This rearrangement joins TRBV10-2 to TRBJ1-1; D is ambiguous. Trimming left V 3 bases short and J 2 bases short, with 13 bases between. Germline values: CDR1 WSHSY, CDR2 SAAADI. The CDR3 runs to 15 residues. CDR3 loop: CASSEREKSNTEAFF. For the CDR3, the DNA is TGCGCCAGCAGTGAAAGGGAGAAGAGTAACACTGAAGCTTTCTTT.

V is TRBV6-2 or TRBV6-3 and J is TRBJ2-7; D is unclear. The V gene lost 0 bases and the J gene lost 2 bases, with 8 bases spanning the gap. This CDR3 is built from 14 residues. Germline values: CDR1 MNHEY, CDR2 SVGEGT. Here the CDR3 reads CASSYSGSPYEQYV. As DNA, the CDR3 is TGTGCCAGCAGTTACTCAGGGTCGCCCTACGAGCAGTACGTC.

The chain carries TRBV11-2 and TRBJ2-1; the D gene is possibly TRBD1 (6 bases). Germline values: CDR1 SGHAT, CDR2 FQNNGV. Trimming took 0 bases from V and 12 from J, leaving 6 bases between them. CDR3 length: 11 amino acids. The CDR3 here is CASSLDRGQFF. CDR3 sequence (DNA): TGTGCCAGCAGCTTAGACAGGGGGCAGTTCTTC.

This clonotype has at least ten counts. The chain combines TRBV18 with TRBJ2-7, with a possible D match to TRBD1 (6 bases). Germline-derived CDR1 and CDR2 are KGHSH and LQKENI. The germline V and J ends were trimmed by 4 bases and 2 bases, with 12 bases remaining between them. The CDR3 has 14 amino acids. The CDR3 DNA follows: TGTGCCAGCTCACAAGGCCGGGACACCTACGAGCAGTACTTC. This sequence encodes CASSQGRDTYEQYF. Full variable domain (missing parts from reference TRBV18 and TRBJ2-7): NAGVMQNPRHLVRRRGQEARLRCSPMKGHSHVYWYRQLPEEGLKFMVYLQKENIIDESGMPKERFSAEFPKEGPSILRIQQVVRGDSAAYFCASSQGRDTYEQYFGPGTRLTVT.

This clonotype was counted a few times. The chain joins TRBV6-2 or TRBV6-3 to TRBJ2-1, with TRBD2 identical over 10 bases. Germline CDR1 is MNHEY and CDR2 is SVGEGT. The CDR3 runs to 17 residues. Trimming took 7 bases from V and 4 from J; bases not matched to a gene: 13. CDR3 DNA sequence: TGTGCCAGCACCAACTGGGCTAGCGGGGGAGATTACAATGAGCAGTTCTTC. Encoded protein: CASTNWASGGDYNEQFF.

In its sample, this clonotype was seen a few times. The chain recombines TRBV4-3 with TRBJ2-3; 7 bases line up with TRBD2. The CDR3 is 15 amino acids. Unmatched junction bases numbered 10, after V lost 3 bases and J lost 7 bases. From germline, CDR1 is LGHNA and CDR2 YSLEER. CDR3 bases: TGCGCCAGCAGCCATAGTACGGGGGGATCAAATACGCAGTATTTT. It encodes CASSHSTGGSNTQYF.

The table lists this clonotype with a few counts. The rearrangement uses TRBV19 and TRBJ2-5; 12 nucleotides agree with TRBD2. The CDR3 consists of 17 residues. V dropped 6 bases and J dropped 0; count of bases not matched to a gene: 8. Germline V gene data show CDR1 as LNHDA and CDR2 as SQIVND (reference sequence). The CDR3 sequence is CASRRLAGEEYQETQYF. DNA of the CDR3: TGTGCCAGTAGGCGACTAGCGGGGGAGGAGTACCAAGAGACCCAGTACTTC. Complete variable domain (other parts from reference TRBV19 and TRBJ2-5): DGGITQSPKYLFRKEGQNVTLSCEQNLNHDAMYWYRQDPGQGLRLIYYSQIVNDFQKGDIAEGYSVSREKKESFPLTVTSAQKNPTAFYLCASRRLAGEEYQETQYFGPGTRLLVL.

The chain is built from TRBV4-1 and TRBJ2-2; no clear D gene. Trimming took 1 base from V and 6 from J, leaving 12 bases between them. Germline V gene data show CDR1 as MGHRA and CDR2 as YSYEKL. The CDR3 loop spans 15 amino acids. The CDR3 region has the DNA TGCGCCAGCAGCCAAGTGGGCTTAGGGCCCGGGGAGCTGTTTTTT. Encoded protein: CASSQVGLGPGELFF.

This clonotype occurred once. The rearrangement uses TRBV5-1 and TRBJ1-2, with 9 bases aligning to TRBD1. CDR1 is SGHRS, CDR2 YFSETQ, per germline. Trimming removed 7 bases from V and 7 bases from J; junction bases left unmatched: 14. This CDR3 has 15 residues. The CDR3 protein is CASEPGTGRKVGYTF. Here the CDR3 DNA reads TGCGCCAGCGAACCTGGGACAGGGAGGAAGGTTGGCTACACCTTC.

The chain combines TRBV4-3 with TRBJ1-6; no reliable D call. The CDR3 loop spans 14 amino acids. V lost 0 bases, J lost 10 bases, and 10 bases lay in between. Per the germline V gene, CDR1 is LGHNA and CDR2 is YSLEER. The chain's CDR3 is CASSQDTVSSPLHF. The DNA of the CDR3 is TGCGCCAGCAGCCAAGATACAGTCTCCTCACCCCTCCACTTT.

The chain uses TRBV20-1 and TRBJ2-3, with D perhaps TRBD1 or TRBD2 (5 bases each). Germline V gives CDR1 DFQATT, CDR2 SNEGSKA (reference sequence). CDR3 length: 15 amino acids. Trimming stripped 6 bases from V and 3 bases from J, with 19 bases between. DNA for the CDR3: TGCAGTGCCCCCCCTGGGGGATCTTCGACAGATACGCAGTATTTT. Encoded protein: CSAPPGGSSTDTQYF.

The chain couples TRBV7-9 to TRBJ1-5; tentatively, D is TRBD1 (5 bases). V lost 5 bases and J 0 bases, leaving 11 bases between the germline ends. Germline CDR1 SEHNR, CDR2 FQNEAQ (reference sequence). This CDR3 has 15 amino acids. The CDR3, as DNA: TGTGCCAGCAGCACCGACAGTAATAGCAATCAGCCCCAGCATTTT. Encoded protein: CASSTDSNSNQPQHF.

The genes are TRBV5-1 and TRBJ1-2, with TRBD1 matching over 9 bases. The CDR3 covers 15 residues. V trimming: 0 bases; J trimming: 5 bases; junction bases outside the gene matches: 5. Looked up from germline, CDR1 is SGHRS and CDR2 is YFSETQ. This chain's CDR3 is CASSLDRGLRYGYTF. The CDR3 DNA reads TGCGCCAGCAGCTTGGACAGGGGGCTACGGTATGGCTACACCTTC.

The rearrangement joins TRBV6-5 to TRBJ1-1; D call uncertain. Trimming shortened V by 2 bases and J by 6 bases, and 10 bases separated the two germline ends. Germline loops: CDR1 MNHEY, CDR2 SVGAGI. The CDR3 spans 13 residues. CDR3 in DNA: TGTGCCAGCAGTTACAAGGCGGGCCCTGAAGCTTTCTTT. Translated, it gives CASSYKAGPEAFF.